This T cell receptor beta chain was documented in a study of CD8+CD57+ T cells in acquired aplastic anemia. The overall study: Sorted CD4+ and CD8+ cells gave an average of around 3.3 ug of DNA.

Patients included in sequencing had previously demonstrated CD8+CD57+ cell expansion by flow cytometry. The use of genomic DNA as template underpinned the TCR beta VDJ and CDR3 profiling. TCRdb re-analysed the reads in MiXCR, keeping a single row per CDR3 protein. The sample holds 260,000 or so distinct CDR3 sequences, approximately 80% seen once. Notes on this clonotype: This likely comes from a read error, as the CDR3 has no conserved phenylalanine or tryptophan at its end. The DNA is left out, because the CDR3 cannot be placed on it with certainty; the CDR3 is given as TCRdb lists it.

The source of this sequence is a human donor with aplastic anemia. The sequencing sample was made of sorted CD4+, CD8+, or CD8+CD57+ T cells (not recorded which) from PBMCs.

CDR3 amino acids: CASGDSGTGTQSLDL. This chain joins TRBV2 and TRBJ2-3; TRBD1 reflects the table's D call only, with no check against the DNA. Both ends counted, the CDR3 spans 15 residues. CDR1 is SNHLY, CDR2 FYNNEI, per germline.